This passage covers 2 T cell receptor beta chains from one sample sequenced in a study of blood T cell repertoires in COVID-19. Using immunoSEQ multiplex PCR, the repertoire was profiled, and TCRdb retains in-frame clones only, with some absent. The table shows some 190,000 clones, with 80% to 90% occurring only once. Material for sequencing was peripheral blood. Source of these receptors: a man aged 60 to 69 with acute or convalescent COVID-19.

The chain carries TRBV27 and TRBJ2-7; D is undetermined. The CDR3 has 13 amino acids. V dropped 9 bases and J dropped 3 bases, with 15 bases sitting between them. Germline CDR1 is MNHEY and CDR2 is SMNVEV (reference sequence). CDR3 in DNA: TGTGCCAGTCGCCGTGGGCACAACTACGAGCAGTACTTC. The encoded protein is CASRRGHNYEQYF.

The rearrangement links TRBV29-1 to TRBJ1-4; D is undetermined. Trimming left V 6 bases short and J 0 bases short, with 5 bases between. This CDR3 is 12 amino acids long. CDR1 and CDR2 from the germline V gene are SQVTM and ANQGSEA. The chain's CDR3 is CSVYATNEKLFF. The CDR3 DNA follows: TGCAGCGTGTATGCAACTAATGAAAAACTGTTTTTT.